These 32 T cell receptor beta chains share one sample of origin, sequenced in a study of vaccination effects on CD4 cells after COVID-19. The repertoire was sequenced with immunoSEQ multiplex PCR; TCRdb's copy has only in-frame clones and lacks some. The table shows approximately 61,000 clones, with more than 70% occurring only once. Prior to sequencing, the ViraFEST assay stimulated PBMC with viral peptide pools, which expanded the antigen-specific CD4+ T cells. The culture ran for roughly 10 days before CD4+ T cells were isolated. Participants received two doses of either the BNT162b2 or mRNA-1273 vaccine. These receptors' antigens are unknown. Sequencing was performed on CD4+ T cells from PBMCs cultured with HCoV-229E spike peptides, taken after COVID-19 vaccination. Source of these receptors: a human donor who received a COVID-19 vaccine.

The DNA of the CDR3 is TGTGCCAGCCTACATTGGGGGACAGGGGGCAGGTATGGCTACACCTTC. Protein sequence: CASLHWGTGGRYGYTF. This chain links TRBV27 with TRBJ1-2, with 12 positions matching TRBD1. The germline CDR1 and CDR2 sequences are MNHEY and SMNVEV (reference sequence). The CDR3 contains 16 residues. J lost 5 bases, V lost 8 bases, and 12 bases had no gene match.

This clone appeared a single time. The rearrangement joins TRBV5-1 to TRBJ1-2; the match to TRBD1 covers 9 bases. Unmatched junction bases numbered 9, after V lost 4 bases and J lost 5 bases. Germline CDR1 reads SGHRS; CDR2 reads YFSETQ. This CDR3 is 15 amino acids long. CDR3 sequence reads: CASSARTGAQYGYTF. In nucleotides, the CDR3 is TGCGCCAGCAGCGCCCGGACAGGGGCTCAGTATGGCTACACCTTC.

This clone was seen a handful of times. The chain uses TRBV7-8 and TRBJ2-1; D is undetermined. The V end was cut by 1 base, the J end by 8 bases, with 9 bases between. The V gene's germline CDR1 is SGHVS and CDR2 FQNEAQ. CDR3 length equals 13 residues. The CDR3 bases are TGTGCCAGCAGCTTAGAGTCGGTCCATGAGCAGTTCTTC. Amino acid sequence: CASSLESVHEQFF.

The chain combines TRBV7-3 with TRBJ1-1; D remains ambiguous. CDR1 is SGHTA, CDR2 FQGTGA, per germline. The CDR3 is made up of 13 amino acids. V shed 1 base and J shed 3 bases, with 6 bases lying between them. The DNA of the CDR3 is TGTGCCAGCAGCTTAAGTCAGTACACTGAAGCTTTCTTT. Its protein is CASSLSQYTEAFF.

The chain couples TRBV20-1 to TRBJ1-6; D gene ambiguous. This CDR3 is built from 14 residues. The germline V and J ends were trimmed by 3 bases and 4 bases, with 10 bases remaining between them. Germline lookup yields CDR1 DFQATT and CDR2 SNEGSKA (reference sequence). CDR3 protein: CSASHSEYNSPLHF. CDR3 DNA sequence: TGCAGTGCTAGTCACAGCGAATATAATTCACCCCTCCACTTT.

V gene TRBV3-1 (or the pseudogene TRBV3-2) combines with J gene TRBJ1-2; 10 bases map to TRBD1. The CDR3 runs to 15 residues. With V trimmed by 5 bases and J by 1 base, 4 bases remained unmatched. Germline V CDR1 and CDR2: LGHDT, YNNKEL (reference sequence). In DNA, the CDR3 is TGTGCCAGCAGCTCCCGGGACAGGGGTAACTATGGCTACACCTTC. Translation gives CASSSRDRGNYGYTF.

This sequence joins TRBV5-6 and TRBJ1-1; D remains unclear. V gave up 0 bases and J gave up 7 bases, with 10 bases separating them. The CDR3 has 13 amino acids. Per the germline V gene, CDR1 is SGHDT and CDR2 is YYEEEE. The CDR3 loop reads CASSLAASDEAFF. The CDR3, as DNA: TGTGCCAGCAGCTTGGCCGCATCAGATGAAGCTTTCTTT.

This rearrangement joins TRBV7-2 to TRBJ2-3, with no clear D. Between the trimmed V and J ends, which lost 2 bases and 2 bases, there was a span of 5 bases. This CDR3 contains 13 residues. Germline V gene sequence: CDR1 SGHTA, CDR2 FQGNSA. The CDR3 reads CASSLQDTDTQYF. CDR3 nucleotides: TGTGCCAGCAGCTTACAGGACACAGATACGCAGTATTTT.

The chain has TRBV18 and TRBJ2-1, with 10 positions matching TRBD2. The trim removed 1 base at V and 4 bases at J, leaving 4 bases unmatched. The CDR3 runs 16 residues. Per the germline V gene, CDR1 is KGHSH and CDR2 is LQKENI. Here the CDR3 reads CASSPRSGGAYNEQFF. CDR3 bases: TGTGCCAGCTCACCACGGAGCGGGGGGGCATACAATGAGCAGTTCTTC.

V gene TRBV6-4 combines with J gene TRBJ2-3; 11 bases align to TRBD2. The CDR3 spans 14 residues. CDR1 is MRHNA, CDR2 SNTAGT, per germline. V gave up 5 bases and J gave up 5 bases; unmatched junction bases: 3. Here the CDR3 DNA reads TGTGCCAGCAGTACTAGCGGGGGAGGAGATACGCAGTATTTT. The encoded protein is CASSTSGGGDTQYF.

V and J are TRBV6-5 and TRBJ1-2; TRBD1 is a possible D gene (6 bases). Germline V CDR1 and CDR2: MNHEY, SVGAGI. This CDR3 has 14 residues. V gave up 2 bases and J gave up 9 bases, with 16 bases separating them. Here the CDR3 DNA reads TGTGCCAGCAGTTACGTACAGGGTAGCTTTAGCTACACCTTC. It codes for CASSYVQGSFSYTF.

V usage is TRBV7-2 and J usage is TRBJ2-5; 10 bases align to TRBD1. Trimming cost V 3 bases and J 5 bases; bases outside gene matches: 9. The length of the CDR3 is 16 residues. Germline V gene sequence: CDR1 SGHTA, CDR2 FQGNSA. The CDR3 DNA reads as TGTGCCAGCAGCTTTGGGACAGGGGCTTGGTCGGAGACCCAGTACTTC. Amino acids: CASSFGTGAWSETQYF. Variable domain in full (rest from reference TRBV7-2 and TRBJ2-5): GAGVSQSPSNKVTEKGKDVELRCDPISGHTALYWYRQSLGQGLEFLIYFQGNSAPDKSGLPSDRFSAERTGGSVSTLTIQRTQQEDSAVYLCASSFGTGAWSETQYFGPGTRLLVL.

V and J are TRBV10-2 and TRBJ2-1, with 8 bases identical to TRBD2. There are 13 residues in the CDR3. CDR1 is WSHSY, CDR2 SAAADI, per germline. Germline trimming cut 7 bases from V and 13 bases from J; bases unmatched to any gene: 12. This CDR3 is CASKTSSGRDQFF. CDR3 sequence (DNA): TGCGCCAGCAAGACCTCTAGCGGGCGGGATCAGTTCTTC.

This chain uses TRBV4-3 with TRBJ1-1; D remains unclear. Between the trimmed V and J ends, which lost 2 bases and 4 bases, there was a span of 11 bases. Germline V CDR1 and CDR2: LGHNA, YSLEER. The CDR3 has 14 amino acids. In DNA, the CDR3 is TGCGCCAGCAGCCAACACCCTGAATCCACTGAAGCTTTCTTT. Translated: CASSQHPESTEAFF.

The V call is TRBV2, the J call TRBJ1-5; D uncertain. CDR1 is SNHLY, CDR2 FYNNEI, per germline. Trimming stripped 5 bases from V and 3 bases from J, with 11 bases between. This CDR3 comprises 14 residues. The CDR3 coding sequence is TGTGCCAGCAGTCGGGTATCAGTCAATCAGCCCCAGCATTTT. Its translation is CASSRVSVNQPQHF.

DNA of the CDR3: TGTGCCAGCAGCACCCGGGACAGATACAATTCACCCCTCCACTTT. Residues: CASSTRDRYNSPLHF. The rearrangement uses TRBV11-2 and TRBJ1-6; 7 bases align to TRBD1. The V segment lost 5 bases and the J segment 7 bases; nucleotides outside the gene matches: 8. Germline V gene data show CDR1 as SGHAT and CDR2 as FQNNGV. The CDR3 covers 15 residues.

The genes are TRBV24-1 and TRBJ2-2; 11 nucleotides align to TRBD1. The J segment lost 5 bases and the V segment lost 7 bases, leaving 8 bases of the junction unmatched. Germline V gene sequence: CDR1 KGHDR, CDR2 SFDVKD. The CDR3 has 16 amino acids. Here the CDR3 reads CATSDPGQGGTGELFF. The CDR3 DNA is TGTGCCACCAGCGATCCGGGACAGGGGGGAACCGGGGAGCTGTTTTTT.

This clone was seen a handful of times. The J gene is TRBJ1-6, the V gene TRBV5-1; a possible D gene is TRBD1 (6 bases). This CDR3 spans 15 amino acids. V was pared by 0 bases and J by 7 bases, with 11 bases between. Looked up from germline, CDR1 is SGHRS and CDR2 is YFSETQ. This CDR3 is CASSLVSQGNSPLHF. CDR3 nucleotide sequence: TGCGCCAGCAGCTTGGTATCCCAGGGGAATTCACCCCTCCACTTT.

The J gene is TRBJ2-3, the V gene TRBV5-6; D unresolved. CDR1 is SGHDT, CDR2 YYEEEE, per germline. The germline V and J ends were trimmed by 4 bases and 4 bases, with 19 bases remaining between them. The CDR3 covers 16 residues. DNA for the CDR3: TGTGCCAGCAGCACCTCAAGGTTGAGATCTGCAGATACGCAGTATTTT. It translates to CASSTSRLRSADTQYF.

This sequence joins TRBV19 and TRBJ1-1; D might be TRBD1 (6 bases). This CDR3 spans 15 amino acids. CDR1 is LNHDA, CDR2 SQIVND, per germline (reference sequence). With 5 bases removed from V and 0 bases from J, the gap between germline ends came to 13 bases. The CDR3 DNA follows: TGTGCCAGTAGTTCTCGAGGGGGGATGAACACTGAAGCTTTCTTT. This translates into CASSSRGGMNTEAFF. The whole variable domain, remainder taken from reference TRBV19 and TRBJ1-1, is DGGITQSPKYLFRKEGQNVTLSCEQNLNHDAMYWYRQDPGQGLRLIYYSQIVNDFQKGDIAEGYSVSREKKESFPLTVTSAQKNPTAFYLCASSSRGGMNTEAFFGQGTRLTVV.

The V and J genes are TRBV19 and TRBJ1-5; TRBD1 matches at 8 bases. This CDR3 spans 14 amino acids. Per germline, CDR1 LNHDA and CDR2 SQIVND (reference sequence). V was clipped by 6 bases and J by 3 bases; unmatched bases: 4. The CDR3 loop is CASSQDRANQPQHF. CDR3 in DNA: TGTGCCAGTAGCCAGGACAGGGCCAATCAGCCCCAGCATTTT.

This chain connects TRBV10-2 to TRBJ2-7; TRBD1 is a possible D gene (5 bases). Trimming took off 2 bases at V and 5 bases at J, with 10 bases between the two ends. Germline CDR1 reads WSHSY; CDR2 reads SAAADI. The CDR3 is 13 amino acids. The CDR3 sequence: CASSENRLNEQYV. CDR3 nucleotide sequence: TGCGCCAGCAGTGAGAACAGGCTGAACGAGCAGTACGTC.

In nucleotides, the CDR3 is TGCGCCAGCAGTGCGGACAGCCACTATGGCTACACCTTC. As protein: CASSADSHYGYTF. This chain connects TRBV10-1 to TRBJ1-2; possibly TRBD1 for D (6 bases). Trimming stripped 4 bases from V and 3 bases from J, with 9 bases between. Germline V gene data show CDR1 as WNHNN and CDR2 as SYGVQD (reference sequence). The CDR3 covers 13 residues.

This clone came up once. The chain has TRBV24-1 and TRBJ1-2; 9 nucleotides agree with TRBD1. J was trimmed by 4 bases and V by 3 bases; bases with no gene match: 2. Germline CDR1 and CDR2: KGHDR and SFDVKD. The CDR3 totals 14 residues. CDR3 nucleotide sequence: TGTGCCACCAGTGATCCGACAGGGGGCTATGGCTACACCTTC. Its protein is CATSDPTGGYGYTF.

This clone occurred a few times. The chain combines TRBV9 with TRBJ2-3, with D perhaps TRBD2 (6 bases). Germline CDR1 SGDLS, CDR2 YYNGEE. The V end was cut by 2 bases, the J end by 7 bases, with 14 bases between. The CDR3 length is 14 residues. DNA for the CDR3: TGTGCCAGCAGCGTTCAGACGGGACTTTATACGCAGTATTTT. This encodes CASSVQTGLYTQYF. Based on the CDR3 plus reference TRBV9 and TRBJ2-3, the full variable domain is DSGVTQTPKHLITATGQRVTLRCSPRSGDLSVYWYQQSLDQGLQFLIQYYNGEERAKGNILERFSAQQFPDLHSELNLSSLELGDSALYFCASSVQTGLYTQYFGPGTRLTVL.

This clone has just a few counts. V usage is TRBV18 and J usage is TRBJ1-1; D possibly corresponds to TRBD1 (6 bases). The CDR3 length is 14 residues. CDR1 is KGHSH, CDR2 LQKENI, per germline. The germline V and J ends were trimmed by 2 bases and 3 bases, with 10 bases remaining between them. CDR3 nucleotides: TGTGCCAGCTCACCAATGAGGGGGTACACTGAAGCTTTCTTT. As protein: CASSPMRGYTEAFF. The full variable domain, completed using reference TRBV18 and TRBJ1-1, is NAGVMQNPRHLVRRRGQEARLRCSPMKGHSHVYWYRQLPEEGLKFMVYLQKENIIDESGMPKERFSAEFPKEGPSILRIQQVVRGDSAAYFCASSPMRGYTEAFFGQGTRLTVV.

This sequence joins TRBV5-5 and TRBJ2-5, with D possibly being TRBD1 (6 bases). Per the germline V gene, CDR1 is SGHKS and CDR2 is YYEKEE (reference sequence). CDR3 size: 14 residues. The V gene lost 3 bases and the J gene lost 1 base, with 10 bases spanning the gap. CDR3 in DNA: TGTGCCAGCAGCTCGAGGGACACCCAAGAGACCCAGTACTTC. Translating it yields CASSSRDTQETQYF.

The V call is TRBV3-1 (or the pseudogene TRBV3-2), the J call TRBJ2-3, with D possibly matching TRBD1 (6 bases). The CDR3 is 13 residues long. V dropped 1 base and J dropped 5 bases, with 7 bases sitting between them. CDR1 is LGHDT and CDR2 is YNNKEL in the germline V gene (reference sequence). This CDR3 is CASSQGGQDTQYF. DNA for the CDR3: TGTGCCAGCAGCCAAGGGGGGCAAGATACGCAGTATTTT.

The chain couples TRBV15 to TRBJ2-3; 7 bases are a match to TRBD2. This CDR3 region has 16 residues. CDR1 and CDR2 from the germline V gene are LNHNV and YYDKDF (reference sequence). V lost 4 bases, J lost 5 bases, and 12 bases stayed unmatched. CDR3 nucleotide sequence: TGTGCCACCAGCATAAGACCTTTCGGGGAGGGAGATACGCAGTATTTT. Amino acids: CATSIRPFGEGDTQYF.

This clone was counted only a few times. The chain couples TRBV7-3 to TRBJ2-7; D perhaps matches TRBD2 (5 bases). The CDR3 totals 18 residues. The V end lost 2 bases, the J end lost 6 bases, and 26 bases lay between the germline ends. Germline lookup yields CDR1 SGHTA and CDR2 FQGTGA. The CDR3 nucleotides are TGTGCCAGCAGCTTACGCTTGGGCGGGCCAAGGAGGTCGTCCGAGCAGTACGTC. This gives the protein CASSLRLGGPRRSSEQYV.

CDR3 amino acids: CANNKPGSSYGYTF. In DNA, the CDR3 is TGTGCCAACAATAAGCCAGGCTCGAGCTATGGCTACACCTTC. The chain joins TRBV6-5 to TRBJ1-2; D is unclear. The CDR3 spans 14 residues. V lost 10 bases to trimming and J lost 4 bases, with 19 bases between them. The germline CDR1 and CDR2 sequences are MNHEY and SVGAGI.

J is TRBJ2-3 and V is TRBV5-4, with D possibly being TRBD2 (5 bases). Per the germline V gene, CDR1 is SGHNT and CDR2 is YYREEE (reference sequence). With 0 bases removed from V and 0 bases from J, the gap between germline ends came to 8 bases. The CDR3 extends over 15 amino acids. CDR3 DNA: TGTGCCAGCAGCTTGGGCAGGACTAGCACAGATACGCAGTATTTT. The encoded protein is CASSLGRTSTDTQYF.